Listed here are 13 T cell receptor beta chains from one sample, sequenced in a study of T cell responses to AZD1222 COVID-19 vaccine. Sequenced by immunoSEQ multiplex PCR; TCRdb stores in-frame clones only, minus some. Of fewer than 120,000 clones in the sample, approximately 90% were seen once. Source: peripheral blood, taken on day 0 of AZD1222 vaccination. Receptors were obtained from an adult in good health.

The rearrangement joins TRBV2 to TRBJ1-6; 7 bases match TRBD1. This CDR3 contains 15 residues. Germline V gene sequence: CDR1 SNHLY, CDR2 FYNNEI. The trim removed 6 bases at V and 9 bases at J, leaving 11 bases unmatched. Here the CDR3 reads CASSFRGGGSSPLHF. CDR3 DNA sequence: TGTGCCAGCAGCTTTCGGGGAGGGGGCAGTTCACCCCTCCACTTT. Based on the CDR3 plus reference TRBV2 and TRBJ1-6, the full variable domain is EPEVTQTPSHQVTQMGQEVILRCVPISNHLYFYWYRQILGQKVEFLVSFYNNEISEKSEIFDDQFSVERPDGSNFTLKIRSTKLEDSAMYFCASSFRGGGSSPLHFGNGTRLTVT.

This chain joins TRBV6-6 and TRBJ2-7, with TRBD2 matching over 11 bases. Trimming removed 8 bases from V and 2 bases from J; junction bases left unmatched: 5. Per germline, CDR1 MNHNY and CDR2 SVGAGI (reference sequence). The CDR3 is 14 residues long. The CDR3 nucleotides are TGTGCCAGCCTCCTAGCGGGGGGTACCTACGAGCAGTACTTC. Encoded protein: CASLLAGGTYEQYF.

The rearrangement joins TRBV27 to TRBJ1-6; a weak D match, TRBD1 (6 bases). V was pared by 7 bases and J by 3 bases, with 13 bases between. The V gene's germline CDR1 is MNHEY and CDR2 SMNVEV (reference sequence). CDR3 length equals 15 residues. The CDR3 nucleotides read TGTGCCAGCACACCGGGGGGCGGCTATAATTCACCCCTCCACTTT. It yields the protein CASTPGGGYNSPLHF.

The chain is built from TRBV3-1 (or the pseudogene TRBV3-2) and TRBJ2-2; D is perhaps TRBD2 (5 bases). The V gene's germline CDR1 is LGHDT and CDR2 YNNKEL (reference sequence). CDR3 length equals 18 residues. Between the trimmed V and J ends, which lost 4 bases and 5 bases, there was a span of 23 bases. The CDR3 loop reads CASSPRGGDPLSTGELFF. CDR3 nucleotides: TGTGCCAGCAGCCCCCGGGGTGGAGACCCCCTATCAACCGGGGAGCTGTTTTTT.

This clone appeared a single time. The rearrangement uses TRBV19 and TRBJ1-5; 7 bases line up with TRBD1. V lost 7 bases to trimming and J lost 6 bases; unmatched junction nucleotides: 9. The length of the CDR3 is 14 residues. Germline CDR1 and CDR2: LNHDA and SQIVND (reference sequence). Here the CDR3 reads CASTKTGLGQPQHF. The CDR3 DNA is TGTGCCAGTACCAAGACAGGGTTGGGTCAGCCCCAGCATTTT.

The chain has TRBV3-1 (or the pseudogene TRBV3-2) and TRBJ2-7, with 10 bases lining up with TRBD2. CDR3 length: 15 residues. Germline CDR1 LGHDT, CDR2 YNNKEL (reference sequence). V trimming: 4 bases; J trimming: 4 bases; junction bases outside the gene matches: 7. The CDR3 loop reads CASSRSGRAGYEQYF. The CDR3 DNA follows: TGTGCCAGCAGCCGAAGCGGGAGGGCCGGTTACGAGCAGTACTTC.

This clone has only one observation. The chain has TRBV9 and TRBJ2-3; D gene unclear. CDR3 length equals 14 residues. V lost 4 bases and J 1 base, leaving 10 bases between the germline ends. Germline V gene data show CDR1 as SGDLS and CDR2 as YYNGEE. The CDR3 nucleotides read TGTGCCAGCAGCCCACGGACGGGCACAGATACGCAGTATTTT. It encodes CASSPRTGTDTQYF.

This chain connects TRBV6-5 to TRBJ2-7, with 9 bases aligning to TRBD2. This CDR3 spans 15 amino acids. Germline-derived CDR1 and CDR2 are MNHEY and SVGAGI. The J segment lost 2 bases and the V segment lost 6 bases, leaving 8 bases of the junction unmatched. CDR3 protein: CASRYGGGRAYEQYF. In DNA form, the CDR3 reads TGTGCCAGCAGATACGGGGGCGGGAGGGCCTACGAGCAGTACTTC.

The V and J genes are TRBV5-1 and TRBJ2-5; TRBD1 matches at 9 bases. Germline CDR1 SGHRS, CDR2 YFSETQ. The V gene end was trimmed by 4 bases and the J gene end by 1 base; junction bases not matched to a gene: 5. This CDR3 is 15 amino acids long. CDR3 DNA sequence: TGCGCCAGCAGCCCCCCGGGACAGGGCCAAGAGACCCAGTACTTC. Protein: CASSPPGQGQETQYF. Complete variable domain (other parts from reference TRBV5-1 and TRBJ2-5): KAGVTQTPRYLIKTRGQQVTLSCSPISGHRSVSWYQQTPGQGLQFLFEYFSETQRNKGNFPGRFSGRQFSNSRSEMNVSTLELGDSALYLCASSPPGQGQETQYFGPGTRLLVL.

The rearrangement links TRBV5-1 to TRBJ1-2; 10 bases map to TRBD1. V dropped 4 bases and J dropped 4; count of bases not matched to a gene: 4. There are 14 residues in the CDR3. CDR1 and CDR2 (germline): SGHRS, YFSETQ. The CDR3 here is CASSRDRGIYGYTF. The CDR3 coding sequence is TGCGCCAGCAGCCGGGACAGGGGCATCTATGGCTACACCTTC.

This chain uses TRBV19 with TRBJ1-4, with D possibly being TRBD1 (6 bases). Germline-derived CDR1 and CDR2 are LNHDA and SQIVND (reference sequence). Trimming left V 6 bases short and J 7 bases short, with 15 bases between. The CDR3 has 14 residues. The CDR3 loop reads CASRGRGASEKLFF. Here the CDR3 DNA reads TGTGCCAGTAGAGGAAGGGGGGCGAGTGAAAAACTGTTTTTT.

J is TRBJ2-7 and V is TRBV11-2, with 11 bases fitting TRBD2. With 3 bases clipped from V and 5 bases from J, the junction kept 3 bases outside the gene matches. The CDR3 runs 14 residues. Germline V gene data show CDR1 as SGHAT and CDR2 as FQNNGV. CDR3 in DNA: TGTGCCAGCAGCTTTACTAGCGGGAGCGACGAGCAGTACTTC. Translation gives CASSFTSGSDEQYF.

The chain has TRBV3-1 (or the pseudogene TRBV3-2) and TRBJ1-1, with unresolved D. CDR3 length equals 13 residues. V shed 2 bases and J shed 5 bases, with 9 bases lying between them. The germline V gene encodes CDR1 LGHDT and CDR2 YNNKEL (reference sequence). The CDR3 reads CASSQLRDTEAFF. CDR3 DNA sequence: TGTGCCAGCAGCCAATTGAGAGATACTGAAGCTTTCTTT.